This T cell receptor (beta chain) was profiled in a study of PD-1 blockade in classical Hodgkin lymphoma (dated by TCRdb to the early 2020s). Regarding the study in general: Nivolumab dosing was 3 mg/kg intravenously every 2 weeks, continuing until either disease progression or unacceptable toxicity. The study used TCR beta sequencing and CyTOF to define a peripheral blood immune signature of response to PD-1 blockade in classical Hodgkin lymphoma. What the research found in general, with its limitations: Trial patients with a complete response had baseline diversity similar to that of newly diagnosed patients, while partial responders and progressors had significantly lower diversity. The study covered only a single clinical trial cohort, and the causes of the repertoire differences, possibly disease activity or prior therapy, were still not defined. Lower diversity was seen in patients whose nivolumab began less than 1 year after ASCT, and these patients were left out of later analyses so that immune reconstitution would not confound the results. Baseline TCR diversity was reported to be lower in newly diagnosed patients than in healthy donors, and even lower in relapsed/refractory patients. A significant rise by C4D1 was seen in CD4+ but not CD8+ TCR diversity (p=0.0027 vs p=0.16), with the rise being most apparent in complete responders (p=0.02).

According to the study, the label for this sample's time point signals: cycle 1 day 1 (C1D1), immediately before nivolumab initiation. Every trial patient had relapsed after autologous stem cell transplantation, and cohorts A, B and C differed in prior brentuximab vedotin exposure. A Miltenyi CD8+ T cell isolation kit was used for magnetic negative selection to purify CD8+ T cells from thawed PBMCs. The trial cohort included around 60 patients with relapsed/refractory classical Hodgkin lymphoma, and each patient had a best overall response of complete response, partial response or progressive disease. In the multi-cohort phase II CheckMate 205 trial, trial patients received single-agent nivolumab. Best overall response was determined by an independent review committee according to the 2007 International Working Group response criteria. Trial PBMCs were collected just before the start of nivolumab (C1D1) and during therapy at cycle 2 day 1 and cycle 4 day 1. After peripheral blood was drawn into 8 mL Vacutainer Cell Preparation Tubes, PBMCs were isolated by centrifugation and then cryopreserved. Purified CD4+ and CD8+ fractions were prepared only for cases with an additional available PBMC sample. Magnetically labelled cells were depleted on LS columns in a quadroMACS separator, and the flow-through was collected as the purified fraction.

V is shortened by 5 bases, J by 3 bases, and the region joining them spans 16 bases. CDR1 is given as MNHEY and CDR2 as SMNVEV, both from the germline V gene (reference sequence). The CDR3 spans 15 residues, from the cysteine through the phenylalanine. Solely the CDR3 DNA is kept, with 45 bases framed from the first base. On this clone: What this receptor recognizes is not known. It has no much larger one-base neighbor in the sample; base qualities were not kept.

Genomic DNA was isolated using the Qiagen DNeasy kit from unsorted PBMCs as well as from negatively selected CD4+ and CD8+ fractions. TCR beta CDR3 regions were subjected to amplification by immunoSEQ multiplex PCR with primers that anneal to V and J segments. Amplification bias was minimized using a synthetic immune receptor repertoire, and residual bias was removed computationally after sequencing. In the source study's methods: Repertoire diversity was quantified as the Shannon entropy index using custom Python scripts. The unsorted, CD4+ and CD8+ repertoires were each analyzed separately, with the exception of combined analyses, where CD4+ and CD8+ sequences were merged in silico. A clone was considered expanded if an increase in frequency of at least 2-fold after treatment relative to C1D1 was found, and a pseudocount of 0.5 was applied to clones undetected at baseline. Singleton clones were defined as clones with 0 or 1 copy at C1D1, and non-singleton clones were defined as clones with 2 or more copies. Clones expanded in unsorted samples were annotated as CD4+, CD8+ or unknown by matching protein sequences in sorted samples from the same patient. Wilcoxon tests were applied to paired samples to test diversity changes from C1D1 to C4D1. This is the immuneACCESS table as TCRdb keeps it, with only in-frame sequences that have V and J called. A part of the clones is gone; compared with another copy, unresolved V genes explain less than half, and the rest is unexplained. That table furnishes V, J and clone size, whereas the DNA furnished D and trimming. Counted in this sample were roughly 1,500 clones; around 80% of them appeared once. The ten largest clones capture 37% of the sample.

The specimen was CD8+ T cells from blood, collected at baseline. This TCR came from a human donor with classical Hodgkin lymphoma. The rearranged segments are TRBV27 and TRBJ2-5; the D gene lacks a confident call. Read as DNA, the sequence is TGTGCCAGCAGTCTTCTGCAAAACCTAAAAGAGACCCAGTACTTC. It encodes CASSLLQNLKETQYF.